Given below is one T cell receptor beta chain in context. Germline values: CDR1 MNHEY, CDR2 SVGAGI. This CDR3 contains 14 residues. The V and J ends lost 2 bases and 1 base respectively, with 8 bases between them. The source of the sample is a study of cytomegalovirus exposure and HLA in healthy donors. The PCR contained 60 Vbeta and 13 Jbeta primers. Sequencing was performed with immunoSEQ multiplex PCR; in TCRdb, only in-frame clones are kept and a portion is missing. This sample yields about 160,000 clones, of which about three quarters are seen a single time; 7% belongs to the top ten. The sequencing input was PBMCs. The receptor comes from a woman between 40 and 50 years old in good health and CMV-seropositive. The J gene is TRBJ1-2, the V gene TRBV6-5; possible D gene TRBD1, 5 bases. CDR3 sequence: CASSYHDSNYGYTF. Written as DNA, the CDR3 is TGTGCCAGCAGTTACCATGACAGTAACTATGGCTACACCTTC.